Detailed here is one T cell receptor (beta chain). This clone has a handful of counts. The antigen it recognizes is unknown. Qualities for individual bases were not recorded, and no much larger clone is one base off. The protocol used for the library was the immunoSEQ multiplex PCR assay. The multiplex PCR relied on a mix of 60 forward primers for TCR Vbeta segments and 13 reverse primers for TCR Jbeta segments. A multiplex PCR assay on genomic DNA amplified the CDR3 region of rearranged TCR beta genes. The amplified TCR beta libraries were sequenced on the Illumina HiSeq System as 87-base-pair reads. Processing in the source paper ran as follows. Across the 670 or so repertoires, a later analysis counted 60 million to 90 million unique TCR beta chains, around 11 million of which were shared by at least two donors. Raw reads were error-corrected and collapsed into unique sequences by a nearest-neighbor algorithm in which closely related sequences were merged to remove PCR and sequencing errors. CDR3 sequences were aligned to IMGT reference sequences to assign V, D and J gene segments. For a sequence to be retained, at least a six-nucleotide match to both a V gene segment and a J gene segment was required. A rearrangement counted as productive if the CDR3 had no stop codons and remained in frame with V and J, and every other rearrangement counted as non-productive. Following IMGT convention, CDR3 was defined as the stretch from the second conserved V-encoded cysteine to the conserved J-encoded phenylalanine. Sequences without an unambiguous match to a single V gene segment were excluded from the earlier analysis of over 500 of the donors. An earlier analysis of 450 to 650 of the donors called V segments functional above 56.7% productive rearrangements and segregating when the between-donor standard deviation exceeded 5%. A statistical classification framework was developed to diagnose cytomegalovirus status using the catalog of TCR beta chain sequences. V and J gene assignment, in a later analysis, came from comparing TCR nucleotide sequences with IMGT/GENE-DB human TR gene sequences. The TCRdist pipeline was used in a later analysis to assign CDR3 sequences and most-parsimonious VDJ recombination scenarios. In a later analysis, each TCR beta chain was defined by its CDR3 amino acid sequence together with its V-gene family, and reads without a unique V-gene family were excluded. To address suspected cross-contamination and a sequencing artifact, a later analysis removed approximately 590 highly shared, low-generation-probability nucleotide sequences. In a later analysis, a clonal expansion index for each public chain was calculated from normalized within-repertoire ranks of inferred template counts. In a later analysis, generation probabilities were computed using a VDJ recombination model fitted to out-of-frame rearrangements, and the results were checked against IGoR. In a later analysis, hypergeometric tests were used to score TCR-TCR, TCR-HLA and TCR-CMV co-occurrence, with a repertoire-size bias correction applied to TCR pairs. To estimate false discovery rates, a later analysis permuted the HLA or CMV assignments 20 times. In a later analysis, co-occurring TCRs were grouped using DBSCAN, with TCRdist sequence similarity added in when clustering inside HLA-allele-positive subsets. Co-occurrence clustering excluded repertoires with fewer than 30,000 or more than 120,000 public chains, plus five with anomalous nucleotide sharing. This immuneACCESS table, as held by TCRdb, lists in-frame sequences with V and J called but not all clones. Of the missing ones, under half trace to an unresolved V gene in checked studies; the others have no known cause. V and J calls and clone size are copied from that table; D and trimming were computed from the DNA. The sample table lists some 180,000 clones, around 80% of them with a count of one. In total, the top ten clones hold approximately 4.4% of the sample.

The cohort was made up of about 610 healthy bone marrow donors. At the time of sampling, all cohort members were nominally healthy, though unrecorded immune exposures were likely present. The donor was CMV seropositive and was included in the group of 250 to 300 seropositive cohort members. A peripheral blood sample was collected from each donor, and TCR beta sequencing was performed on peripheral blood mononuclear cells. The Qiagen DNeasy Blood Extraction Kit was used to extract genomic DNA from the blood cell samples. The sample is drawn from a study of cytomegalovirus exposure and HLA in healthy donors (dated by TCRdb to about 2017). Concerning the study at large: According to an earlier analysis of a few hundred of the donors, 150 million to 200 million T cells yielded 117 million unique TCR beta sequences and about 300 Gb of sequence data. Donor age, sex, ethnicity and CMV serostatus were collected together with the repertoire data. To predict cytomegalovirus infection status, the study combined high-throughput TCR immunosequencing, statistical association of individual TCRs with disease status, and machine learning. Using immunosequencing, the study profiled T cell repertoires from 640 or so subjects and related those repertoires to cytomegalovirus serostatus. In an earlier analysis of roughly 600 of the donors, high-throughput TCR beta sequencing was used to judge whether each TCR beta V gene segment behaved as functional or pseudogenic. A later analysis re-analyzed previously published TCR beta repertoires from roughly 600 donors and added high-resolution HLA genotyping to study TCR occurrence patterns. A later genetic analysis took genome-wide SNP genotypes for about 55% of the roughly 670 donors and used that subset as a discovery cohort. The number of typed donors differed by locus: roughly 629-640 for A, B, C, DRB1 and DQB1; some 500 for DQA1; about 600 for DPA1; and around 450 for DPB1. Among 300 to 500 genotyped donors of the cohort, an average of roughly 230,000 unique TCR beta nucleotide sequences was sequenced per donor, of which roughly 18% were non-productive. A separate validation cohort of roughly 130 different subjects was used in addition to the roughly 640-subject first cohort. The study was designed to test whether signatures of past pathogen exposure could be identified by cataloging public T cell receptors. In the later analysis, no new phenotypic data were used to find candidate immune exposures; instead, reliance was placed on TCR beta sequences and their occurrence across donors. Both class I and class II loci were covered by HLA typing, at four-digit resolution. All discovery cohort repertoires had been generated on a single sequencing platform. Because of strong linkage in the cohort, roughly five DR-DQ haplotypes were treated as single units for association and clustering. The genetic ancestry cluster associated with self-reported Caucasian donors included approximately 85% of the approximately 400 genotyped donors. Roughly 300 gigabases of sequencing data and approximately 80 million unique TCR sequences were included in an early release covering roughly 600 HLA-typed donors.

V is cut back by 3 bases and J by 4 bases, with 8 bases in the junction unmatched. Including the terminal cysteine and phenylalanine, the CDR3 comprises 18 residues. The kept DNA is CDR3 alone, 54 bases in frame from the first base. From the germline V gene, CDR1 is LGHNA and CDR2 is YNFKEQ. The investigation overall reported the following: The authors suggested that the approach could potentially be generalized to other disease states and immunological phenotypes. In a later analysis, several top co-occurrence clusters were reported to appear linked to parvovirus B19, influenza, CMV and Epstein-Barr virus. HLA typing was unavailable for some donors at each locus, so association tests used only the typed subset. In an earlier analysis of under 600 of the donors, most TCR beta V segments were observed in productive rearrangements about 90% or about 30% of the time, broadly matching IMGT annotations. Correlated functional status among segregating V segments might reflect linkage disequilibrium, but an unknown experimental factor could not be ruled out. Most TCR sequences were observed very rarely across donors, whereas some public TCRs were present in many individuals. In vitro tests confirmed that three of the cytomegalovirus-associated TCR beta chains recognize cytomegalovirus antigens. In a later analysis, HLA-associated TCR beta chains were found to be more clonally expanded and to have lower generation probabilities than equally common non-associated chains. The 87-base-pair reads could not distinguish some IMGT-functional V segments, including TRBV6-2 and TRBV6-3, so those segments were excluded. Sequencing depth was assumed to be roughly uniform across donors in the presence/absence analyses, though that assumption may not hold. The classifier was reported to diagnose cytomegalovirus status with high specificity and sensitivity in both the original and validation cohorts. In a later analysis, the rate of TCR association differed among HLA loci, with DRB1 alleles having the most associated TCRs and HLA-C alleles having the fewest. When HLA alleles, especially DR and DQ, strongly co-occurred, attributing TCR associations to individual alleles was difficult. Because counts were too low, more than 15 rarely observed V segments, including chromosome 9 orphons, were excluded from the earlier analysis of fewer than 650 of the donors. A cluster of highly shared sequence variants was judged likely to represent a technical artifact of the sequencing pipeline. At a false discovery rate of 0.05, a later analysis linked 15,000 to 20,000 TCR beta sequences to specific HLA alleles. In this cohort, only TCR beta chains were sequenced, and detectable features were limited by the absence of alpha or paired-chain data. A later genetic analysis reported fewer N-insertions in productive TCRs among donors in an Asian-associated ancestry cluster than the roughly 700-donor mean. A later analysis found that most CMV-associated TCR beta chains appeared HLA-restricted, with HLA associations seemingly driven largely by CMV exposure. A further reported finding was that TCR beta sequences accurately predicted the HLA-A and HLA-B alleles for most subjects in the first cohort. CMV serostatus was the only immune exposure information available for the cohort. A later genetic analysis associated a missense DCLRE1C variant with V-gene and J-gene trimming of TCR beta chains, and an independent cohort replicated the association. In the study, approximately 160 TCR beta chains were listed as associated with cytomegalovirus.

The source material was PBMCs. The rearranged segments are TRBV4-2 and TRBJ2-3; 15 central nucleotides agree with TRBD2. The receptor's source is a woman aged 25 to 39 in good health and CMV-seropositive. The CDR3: CASSQAGLAGGRSDTQYF. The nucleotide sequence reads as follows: TGTGCCAGCAGCCAGGCTGGACTAGCGGGGGGGCGATCAGATACGCAGTATTTT.